This TCR beta chain came from a study of shared clonotypes between healthy human individuals. Here immunoSEQ multiplex PCR was the method, and the copy in TCRdb shows in-frame clones only, minus some. The sample holds a few hundred thousand clones, around 90% seen once. V shed 0 bases and J shed 0 bases, with 4 bases lying between them. This CDR3 contains 15 residues. CDR1 is SGHRS and CDR2 is YFSETQ in the germline V gene. The V gene is TRBV5-1, the J gene TRBJ1-6; D not certain. This sequence originates from a man younger than 35 in good health. Sequencing used memory CD8+ T cells sorted from blood. Subset meaning: CD45RO+ cells pooled with CCR7-negative TemRA cells. The CDR3 DNA reads TGCGCCAGCAGCTTGGGGAGCTCCTATAATTCACCCCTCCACTTT. Translating it yields CASSLGSSYNSPLHF.